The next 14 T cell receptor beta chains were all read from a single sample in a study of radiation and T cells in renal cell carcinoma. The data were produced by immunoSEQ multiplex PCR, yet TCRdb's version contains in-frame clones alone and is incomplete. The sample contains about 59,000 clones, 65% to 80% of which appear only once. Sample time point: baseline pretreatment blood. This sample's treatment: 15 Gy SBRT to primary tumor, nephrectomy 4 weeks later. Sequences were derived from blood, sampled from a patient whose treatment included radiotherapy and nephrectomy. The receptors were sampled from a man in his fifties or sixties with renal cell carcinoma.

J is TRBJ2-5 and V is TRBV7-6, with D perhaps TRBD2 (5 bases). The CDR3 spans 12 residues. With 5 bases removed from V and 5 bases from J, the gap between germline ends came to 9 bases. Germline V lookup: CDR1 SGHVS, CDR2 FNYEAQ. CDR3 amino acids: CASSKWRETQYF. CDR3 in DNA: TGTGCCAGCAGCAAGTGGAGGGAGACCCAGTACTTC.

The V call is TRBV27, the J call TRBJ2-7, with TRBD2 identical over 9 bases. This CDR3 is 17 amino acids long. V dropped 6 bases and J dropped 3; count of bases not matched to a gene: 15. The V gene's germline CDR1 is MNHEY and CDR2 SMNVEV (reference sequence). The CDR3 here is CASRQLAGHHFFYEQYV. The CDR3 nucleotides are TGTGCCAGCAGACAACTAGCGGGCCACCACTTTTTCTACGAGCAGTACGTC.

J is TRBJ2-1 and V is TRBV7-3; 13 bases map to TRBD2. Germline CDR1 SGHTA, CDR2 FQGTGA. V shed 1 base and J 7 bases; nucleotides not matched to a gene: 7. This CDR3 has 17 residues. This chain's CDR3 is CASSLKGTSGTPNEQFF. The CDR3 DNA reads TGTGCCAGCAGCTTAAAGGGGACTAGCGGGACTCCGAATGAGCAGTTCTTC.

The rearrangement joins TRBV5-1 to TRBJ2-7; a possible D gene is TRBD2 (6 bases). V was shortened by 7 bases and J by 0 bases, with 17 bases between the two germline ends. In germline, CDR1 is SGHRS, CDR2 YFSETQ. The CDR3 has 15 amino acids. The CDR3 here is CASHQNRGSSYEQYV. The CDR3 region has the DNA TGCGCCAGCCATCAGAACCGGGGGAGCTCCTACGAGCAGTACGTC.

The DNA for the CDR3 is TGTGCCAGCAGCCCCCCCTCTAGCGGGATCACCTCTGGGGCCAACGTCCTGACTTTC. Protein sequence: CASSPPSSGITSGANVLTF. The rearrangement links TRBV11-3 to TRBJ2-6, with 9 bases that match TRBD2. The CDR3 totals 19 residues. The trim removed 5 bases at V and 0 bases at J, leaving 11 bases unmatched. Germline CDR1 reads SGHNT; CDR2 reads YENEEA.

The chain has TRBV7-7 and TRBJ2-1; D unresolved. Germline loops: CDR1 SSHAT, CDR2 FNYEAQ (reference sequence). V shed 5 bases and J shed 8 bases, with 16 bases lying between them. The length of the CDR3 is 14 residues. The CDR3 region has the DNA TGTGCCAGCAGCCCTGGATCCACACCGCATGAGCAGTTCTTC. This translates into CASSPGSTPHEQFF.

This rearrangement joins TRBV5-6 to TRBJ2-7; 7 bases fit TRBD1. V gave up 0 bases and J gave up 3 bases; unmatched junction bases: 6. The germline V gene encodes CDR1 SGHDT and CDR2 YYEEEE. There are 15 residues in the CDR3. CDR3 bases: TGTGCCAGCAGCTTGGGACAGGGTTTTTTCTACGAGCAGTACGTC. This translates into CASSLGQGFFYEQYV.

CDR3 DNA: TGCGCCAGCAGCCAAGTAACAGCTTCCTACGAGCAGTACTTC. Protein: CASSQVTASYEQYF. The rearrangement joins TRBV4-3 to TRBJ2-7; D gene ambiguous. V was shortened by 1 base and J by 1 base, with 8 bases between the two germline ends. The CDR3 sequence is 14 residues long. Germline V gene data show CDR1 as LGHNA and CDR2 as YSLEER.

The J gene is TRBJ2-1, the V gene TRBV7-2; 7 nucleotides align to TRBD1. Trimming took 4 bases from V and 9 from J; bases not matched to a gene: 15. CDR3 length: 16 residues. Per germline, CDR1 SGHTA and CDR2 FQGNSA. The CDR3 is CASSSRQGFHLGEQFF. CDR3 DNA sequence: TGTGCCAGCAGCTCGAGACAGGGATTTCACCTCGGTGAGCAGTTCTTC.

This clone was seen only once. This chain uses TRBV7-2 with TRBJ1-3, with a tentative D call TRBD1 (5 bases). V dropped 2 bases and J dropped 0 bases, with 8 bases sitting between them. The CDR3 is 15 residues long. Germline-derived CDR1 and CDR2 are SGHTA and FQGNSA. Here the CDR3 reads CASSLMGHSGNTIYF. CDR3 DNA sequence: TGTGCCAGCAGCTTAATGGGGCACTCTGGAAACACCATATATTTT.

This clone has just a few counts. CDR3 protein: CASSPGTPLTFQRTDTQYF. The CDR3 region has the DNA TGTGCCAGCAGCCCGGGAACCCCACTCACCTTCCAACGCACAGATACGCAGTATTTT. This chain uses TRBV5-5 with TRBJ2-3, with TRBD2 as a possible D gene (5 bases). CDR3 length equals 19 residues. The V and J ends lost 4 bases and 1 base respectively, with 25 bases between them. Germline V gives CDR1 SGHKS, CDR2 YYEKEE (reference sequence). Based on the CDR3 plus reference TRBV5-5 and TRBJ2-3, the full variable domain is DAGVTQSPTHLIKTRGQQVTLRCSPISGHKSVSWYQQVLGQGPQFIFQYYEKEERGRGNFPDRFSARQFPNYSSELNVNALLLGDSALYLCASSPGTPLTFQRTDTQYFGPGTRLTVL.

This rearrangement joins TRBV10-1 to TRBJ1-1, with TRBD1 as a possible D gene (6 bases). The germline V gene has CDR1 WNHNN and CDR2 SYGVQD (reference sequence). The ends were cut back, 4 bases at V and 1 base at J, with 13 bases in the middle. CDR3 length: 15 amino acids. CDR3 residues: CASSGYRVQNTEAFF. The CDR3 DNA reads TGCGCCAGCAGTGGCTACAGGGTGCAGAACACTGAAGCTTTCTTT.

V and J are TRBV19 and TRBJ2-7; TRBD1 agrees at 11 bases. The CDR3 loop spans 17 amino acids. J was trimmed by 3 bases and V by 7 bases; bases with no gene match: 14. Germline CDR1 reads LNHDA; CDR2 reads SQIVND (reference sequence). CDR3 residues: CASTRSGRDRGFYEQYF. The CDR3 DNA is TGTGCCAGTACCCGTTCCGGTCGGGACAGGGGGTTCTACGAGCAGTACTTC.

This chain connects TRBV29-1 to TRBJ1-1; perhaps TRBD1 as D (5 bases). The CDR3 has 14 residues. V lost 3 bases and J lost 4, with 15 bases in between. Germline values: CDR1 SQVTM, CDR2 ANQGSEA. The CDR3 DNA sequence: TGCAGCGTTGACAATGCAGGGTCCGGCACTGAAGCTTTCTTT. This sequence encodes CSVDNAGSGTEAFF.